This TCR beta chain was captured in a study of patients and donors after allogeneic stem cell transplantation. This clonotype was picked up many times. TCRdb fed the RT-PCR reads into MiXCR, producing one record per CDR3 protein. The repertoire holds about a million distinct CDR3 sequences, with under 20% as singletons. This CDR3 has 14 residues. The germline V gene has CDR1 LGHNA and CDR2 YSLEER. The V end was cut by 4 bases, the J end by 7 bases, with 11 bases between. This TCR derives from a human donor who was either an allogeneic HSCT recipient or a stem cell or donor lymphocyte infusion donor (not recorded which). It is not recorded whose cells these are; they may come from a transplant donor. The chain links TRBV4-3 to TRBJ1-6; possibly TRBD1 for D (5 bases). The specimen sequenced was blood, either unsorted or a sorted T cell fraction (not recorded which). This chain's CDR3 is CASSLRGTNSPLHF. DNA of the CDR3: TGCGCCAGCAGCCTAAGAGGGACGAATTCACCCCTCCACTTT.